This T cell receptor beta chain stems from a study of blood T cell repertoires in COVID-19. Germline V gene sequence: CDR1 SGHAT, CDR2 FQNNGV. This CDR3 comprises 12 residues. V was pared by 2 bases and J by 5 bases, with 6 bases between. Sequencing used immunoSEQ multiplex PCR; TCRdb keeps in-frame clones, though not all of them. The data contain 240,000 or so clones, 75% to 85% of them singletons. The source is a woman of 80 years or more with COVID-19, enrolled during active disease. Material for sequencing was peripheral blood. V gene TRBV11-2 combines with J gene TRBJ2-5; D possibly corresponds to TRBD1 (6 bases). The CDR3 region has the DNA TGTGCCAGCAGCTTACAGGGGGAGACCCAGTACTTC. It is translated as CASSLQGETQYF.